The 5 T cell receptor beta chains given below trace back to one sample, sequenced in a study of blood T cell repertoires in COVID-19. Sequencing used immunoSEQ multiplex PCR; TCRdb keeps in-frame clones, though not all of them. The table lists roughly 380,000 clones, roughly 90% of them singletons. The sequenced sample was PBMCs or T cells enriched from blood (not recorded which). All receptors come from a woman in her 30s who had been exposed to COVID-19.

The chain combines TRBV27 with TRBJ1-1, with a tentative D call TRBD1 (6 bases). V was shortened by 6 bases and J by 7 bases, with 18 bases between the two germline ends. The CDR3 is 14 residues long. Germline-derived CDR1 and CDR2 are MNHEY and SMNVEV (reference sequence). For the CDR3, the DNA is TGTGCCAGCAGCCGCAGGGGTCTAGTGGGTGAAGCTTTCTTT. Translation: CASSRRGLVGEAFF.

V is TRBV12-3 or TRBV12-4 and J is TRBJ2-5, with D tentatively TRBD1 (5 bases). The CDR3 extends over 11 amino acids. Trimming stripped 3 bases from V and 9 bases from J, with 8 bases between. CDR3: CASSFLGAQYF. CDR3 coding DNA: TGTGCCAGCAGTTTCTTAGGGGCCCAGTACTTC.

The chain employs TRBV4-2 and TRBJ2-7; 7 bases are a match to TRBD2. Germline CDR1 and CDR2: LGHNA and YNFKEQ. V shed 0 bases, J shed 7 bases, and the junction held 9 bases outside the gene matches. CDR3 size: 15 residues. This chain's CDR3 is CASSQEGLTHGEQYF. The CDR3 region has the DNA TGTGCCAGCAGCCAAGAGGGACTAACTCATGGGGAGCAGTACTTC.

V gene TRBV12-5 combines with J gene TRBJ1-5; D is perhaps TRBD1 (6 bases). V lost 3 bases to trimming and J lost 8 bases, with 14 bases between them. The CDR3 covers 14 residues. Germline V lookup: CDR1 LGHNT, CDR2 FRNRAP. CDR3 coding DNA: TGTGCTAGTGGTTTTATCCCAGGGGTAAAGCCCCAGCATTTT. Protein: CASGFIPGVKPQHF.

CDR3 sequence: CASRLHSSGQPQHF. DNA for the CDR3: TGTGCCAGCAGACTTCACAGCAGTGGTCAGCCCCAGCATTTT. The chain carries TRBV28 and TRBJ1-5, with no clear D. Germline CDR1 reads MDHEN; CDR2 reads SYDVKM. The CDR3 sequence is 14 residues long. Between the trimmed V and J ends, which lost 6 bases and 6 bases, there was a span of 15 bases.